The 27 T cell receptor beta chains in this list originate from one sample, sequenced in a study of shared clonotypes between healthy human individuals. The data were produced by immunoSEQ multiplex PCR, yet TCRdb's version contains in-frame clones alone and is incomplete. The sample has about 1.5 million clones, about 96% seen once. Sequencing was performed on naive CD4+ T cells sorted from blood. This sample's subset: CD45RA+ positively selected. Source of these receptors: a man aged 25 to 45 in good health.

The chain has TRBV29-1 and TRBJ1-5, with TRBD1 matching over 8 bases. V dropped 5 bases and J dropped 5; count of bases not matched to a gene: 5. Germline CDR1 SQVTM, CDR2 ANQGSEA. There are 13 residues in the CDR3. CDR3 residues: CSVRQGRYQPQHF. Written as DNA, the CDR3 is TGCAGCGTTCGACAGGGGCGTTATCAGCCCCAGCATTTT.

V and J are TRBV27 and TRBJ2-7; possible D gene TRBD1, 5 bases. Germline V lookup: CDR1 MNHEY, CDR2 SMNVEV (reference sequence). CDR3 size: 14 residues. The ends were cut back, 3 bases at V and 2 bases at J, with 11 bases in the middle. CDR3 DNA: TGTGCCAGCAGTTTTACAAGACAGACCTACGAGCAGTACTTC. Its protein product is CASSFTRQTYEQYF.

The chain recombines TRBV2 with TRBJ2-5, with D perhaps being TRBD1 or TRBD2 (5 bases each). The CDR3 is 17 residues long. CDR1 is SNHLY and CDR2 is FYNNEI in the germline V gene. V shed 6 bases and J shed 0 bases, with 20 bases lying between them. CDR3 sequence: CASRGTVSAWNQETQYF. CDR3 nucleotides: TGTGCCAGCAGGGGGACGGTGAGTGCTTGGAACCAAGAGACCCAGTACTTC.

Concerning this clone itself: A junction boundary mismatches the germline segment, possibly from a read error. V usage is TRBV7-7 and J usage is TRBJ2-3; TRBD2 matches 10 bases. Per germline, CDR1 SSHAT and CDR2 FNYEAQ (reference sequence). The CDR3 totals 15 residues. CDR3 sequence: CASSHGTSGTDTQYF. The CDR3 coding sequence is TGTGCTAGCAGCCACGGGACTAGCGGCACAGATACGCAGTATTTT.

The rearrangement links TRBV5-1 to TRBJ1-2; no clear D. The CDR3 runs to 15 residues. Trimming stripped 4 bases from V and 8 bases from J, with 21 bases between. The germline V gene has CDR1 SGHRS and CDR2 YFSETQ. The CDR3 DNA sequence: TGCGCCAGCAGCCCCGGACGGCTACCGCGGGGAGGCTACACCTTC. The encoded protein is CASSPGRLPRGGYTF.

The CDR3 coding sequence is TGTGCCACCAGCACGGGGACCCGAGGGGAGACCCAGTACTTC. This codes for CATSTGTRGETQYF. The chain links TRBV15 to TRBJ2-5; D tentatively fits TRBD1 or TRBD2 (5 bases each). This CDR3 has 14 amino acids. Germline CDR1 and CDR2: LNHNV and YYDKDF (reference sequence). V was shortened by 4 bases and J by 5 bases, with 14 bases between the two germline ends. The full variable domain, in which reference TRBV15 and TRBJ2-5 provide the parts outside the CDR3, is DAMVIQNPRYQVTQFGKPVTLSCSQTLNHNVMYWYQQKSSQAPKLLFHYYDKDFNNEADTPDNFQSRRPNTSFCFLDIRSPGLGDTAMYLCATSTGTRGETQYFGPGTRLLVL.

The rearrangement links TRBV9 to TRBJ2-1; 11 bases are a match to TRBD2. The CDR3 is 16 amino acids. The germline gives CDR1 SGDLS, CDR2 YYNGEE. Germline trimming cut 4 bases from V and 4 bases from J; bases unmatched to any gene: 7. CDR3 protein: CASSPLAGGAYNEQFF. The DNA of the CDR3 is TGTGCCAGCAGCCCCCTAGCGGGAGGCGCGTACAATGAGCAGTTCTTC.

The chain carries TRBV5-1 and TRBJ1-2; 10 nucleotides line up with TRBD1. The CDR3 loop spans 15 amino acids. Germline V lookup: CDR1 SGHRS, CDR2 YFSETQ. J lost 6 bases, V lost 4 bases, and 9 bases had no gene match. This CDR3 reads CASSPTGTGVDGYTF. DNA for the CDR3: TGCGCCAGCAGCCCAACCGGGACAGGGGTGGATGGCTACACCTTC.

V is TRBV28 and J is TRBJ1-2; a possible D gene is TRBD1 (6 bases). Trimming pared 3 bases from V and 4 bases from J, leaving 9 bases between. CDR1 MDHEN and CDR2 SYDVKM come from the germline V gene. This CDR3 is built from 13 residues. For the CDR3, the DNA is TGTGCCAGCAGTTTGGCCAGGGGCTATGGCTACACCTTC. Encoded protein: CASSLARGYGYTF.

CDR3 coding DNA: TGTGCCAGCACCCGGGACAGGGTGCATGGCTACACCTTC. It yields the protein CASTRDRVHGYTF. The genes are TRBV2 and TRBJ1-2; 9 bases are a match to TRBD1. CDR3 size: 13 residues. J gave up 6 bases and V 7 bases, and 6 bases lay outside the gene matches. CDR1 and CDR2 from the germline V gene are SNHLY and FYNNEI.

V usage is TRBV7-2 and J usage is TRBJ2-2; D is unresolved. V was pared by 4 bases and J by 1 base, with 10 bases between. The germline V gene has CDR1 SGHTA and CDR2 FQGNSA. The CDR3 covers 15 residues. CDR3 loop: CASSSARGNTGELFF. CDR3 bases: TGTGCCAGCAGCTCCGCCCGAGGGAACACCGGGGAGCTGTTTTTT.

CDR3 protein: CAISGGDQYF. The DNA of the CDR3 is TGTGCCATCAGTGGGGGTGACCAGTACTTC. This chain connects TRBV10-3 to TRBJ2-5; D gene ambiguous. CDR1 and CDR2 from the germline V gene are ENHRY and SYGVKD. The CDR3 runs to 10 residues. Trimming removed 4 bases at V and 10 bases at J, with 7 bases between.

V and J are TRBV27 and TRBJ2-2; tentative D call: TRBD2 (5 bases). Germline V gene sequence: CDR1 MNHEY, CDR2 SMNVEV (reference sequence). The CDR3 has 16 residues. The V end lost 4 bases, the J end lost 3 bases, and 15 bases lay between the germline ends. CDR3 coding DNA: TGTGCCAGCAGTTACTTAACCGGGGTCGACACCGGGGAGCTGTTTTTT. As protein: CASSYLTGVDTGELFF.

CDR3: CASSTGTTYNEQFF. DNA for the CDR3: TGCGCCAGCAGCACGGGGACTACCTACAATGAGCAGTTCTTC. V gene TRBV5-1 combines with J gene TRBJ2-1; 7 positions agree with TRBD2. V shed 4 bases and J 2 bases; nucleotides not matched to a gene: 3. Looked up from germline, CDR1 is SGHRS and CDR2 is YFSETQ. CDR3 length: 14 residues.

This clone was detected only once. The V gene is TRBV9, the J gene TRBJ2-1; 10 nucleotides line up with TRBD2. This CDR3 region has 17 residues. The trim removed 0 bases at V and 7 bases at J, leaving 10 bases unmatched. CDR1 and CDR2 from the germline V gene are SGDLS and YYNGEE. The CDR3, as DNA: TGTGCCAGCAGCGTAGGGGCAGCCGGGACTAGCGTGAATGAGCAGTTCTTC. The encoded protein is CASSVGAAGTSVNEQFF.

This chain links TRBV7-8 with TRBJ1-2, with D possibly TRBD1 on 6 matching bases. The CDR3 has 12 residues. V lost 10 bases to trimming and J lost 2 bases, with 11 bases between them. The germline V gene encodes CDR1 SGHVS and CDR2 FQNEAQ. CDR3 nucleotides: TGTGCCACCGGGGGCCAGAACTATGGCTACACCTTC. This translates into CATGGQNYGYTF.

The CDR3 sequence is CASSLGLANGYGYTF. CDR3 DNA sequence: TGCGCCAGCAGCTTGGGGCTGGCTAATGGCTATGGCTACACCTTC. The rearrangement joins TRBV5-1 to TRBJ1-2; D unresolved. CDR3 length equals 15 residues. V was trimmed by 0 bases and J by 4 bases, leaving 13 bases between them. Germline values: CDR1 SGHRS, CDR2 YFSETQ. The whole variable domain, remainder taken from reference TRBV5-1 and TRBJ1-2, is KAGVTQTPRYLIKTRGQQVTLSCSPISGHRSVSWYQQTPGQGLQFLFEYFSETQRNKGNFPGRFSGRQFSNSRSEMNVSTLELGDSALYLCASSLGLANGYGYTFGSGTRLTVV.

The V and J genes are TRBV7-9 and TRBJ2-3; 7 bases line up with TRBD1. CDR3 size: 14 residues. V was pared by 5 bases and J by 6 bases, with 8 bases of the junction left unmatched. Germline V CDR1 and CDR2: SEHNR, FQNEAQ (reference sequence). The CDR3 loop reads CASSNEQGLDTQYF. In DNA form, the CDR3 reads TGTGCCAGCAGCAACGAACAGGGGCTGGATACGCAGTATTTT.

In DNA form, the CDR3 reads TGTGCCAGCAGCGCGGGACAGCCCGAGATCTACGAGCAGTACTTC. Its translation is CASSAGQPEIYEQYF. The chain uses TRBV9 and TRBJ2-7; 7 positions match TRBD1. Unmatched junction bases numbered 9, after V lost 3 bases and J lost 3 bases. Germline loops: CDR1 SGDLS, CDR2 YYNGEE. There are 15 residues in the CDR3.

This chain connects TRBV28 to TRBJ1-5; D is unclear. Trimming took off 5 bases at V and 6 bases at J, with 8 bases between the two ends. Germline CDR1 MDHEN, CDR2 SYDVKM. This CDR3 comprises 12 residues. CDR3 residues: CASSIAGQPQHF. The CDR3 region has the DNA TGTGCCAGCAGTATCGCTGGTCAGCCCCAGCATTTT.

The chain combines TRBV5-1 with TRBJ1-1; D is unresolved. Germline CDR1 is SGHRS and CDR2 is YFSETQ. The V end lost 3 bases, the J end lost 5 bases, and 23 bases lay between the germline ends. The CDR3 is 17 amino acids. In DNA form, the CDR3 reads TGCGCCAGCAGCTCCTTCGCAGGAAGCATTCGGGTTACTGAAGCTTTCTTT. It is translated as CASSSFAGSIRVTEAFF.

The CDR3 loop reads CSAKERYTYYNEQFF. Written as DNA, the CDR3 is TGCAGCGCAAAAGAGAGGTACACGTATTACAATGAGCAGTTCTTC. The chain combines TRBV29-1 with TRBJ2-1; D is undetermined. The CDR3 spans 15 residues. Between the trimmed V and J ends, which lost 7 bases and 4 bases, there was a span of 20 bases. CDR1 and CDR2 from the germline V gene are SQVTM and ANQGSEA.

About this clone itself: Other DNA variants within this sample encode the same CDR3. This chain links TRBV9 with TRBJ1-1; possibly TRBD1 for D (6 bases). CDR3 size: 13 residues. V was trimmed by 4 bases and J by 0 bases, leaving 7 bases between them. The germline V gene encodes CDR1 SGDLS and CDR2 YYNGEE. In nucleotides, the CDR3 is TGTGCCAGCAGCAGGGACATGAACACTGAAGCTTTCTTT. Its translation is CASSRDMNTEAFF.

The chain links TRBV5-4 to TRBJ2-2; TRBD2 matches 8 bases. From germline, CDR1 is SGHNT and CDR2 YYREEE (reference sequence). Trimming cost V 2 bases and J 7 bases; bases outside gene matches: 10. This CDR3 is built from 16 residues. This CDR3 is CASSLEPTSDGGELFF. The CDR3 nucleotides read TGTGCCAGCAGCTTAGAGCCGACTAGCGATGGCGGGGAGCTGTTTTTT.

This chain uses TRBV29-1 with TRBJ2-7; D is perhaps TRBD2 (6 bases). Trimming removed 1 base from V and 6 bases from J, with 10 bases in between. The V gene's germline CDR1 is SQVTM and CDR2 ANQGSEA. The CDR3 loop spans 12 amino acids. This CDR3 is CSVEGYGGEQYF. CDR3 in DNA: TGCAGCGTTGAAGGATACGGGGGCGAGCAGTACTTC.

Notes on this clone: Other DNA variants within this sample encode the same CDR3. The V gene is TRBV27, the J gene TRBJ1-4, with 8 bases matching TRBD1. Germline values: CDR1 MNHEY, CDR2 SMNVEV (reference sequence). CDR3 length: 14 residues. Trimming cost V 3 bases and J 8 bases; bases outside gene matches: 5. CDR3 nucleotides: TGTGCCAGCAGTTTCGACAGGGGCGGAGAAAAACTGTTTTTT. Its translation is CASSFDRGGEKLFF.

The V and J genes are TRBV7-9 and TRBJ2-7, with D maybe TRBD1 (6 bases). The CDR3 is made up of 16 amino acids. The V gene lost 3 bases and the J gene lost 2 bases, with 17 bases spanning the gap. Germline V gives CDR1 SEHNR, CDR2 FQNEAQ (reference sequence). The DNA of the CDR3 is TGTGCCAGCAGCTTCTTTCAGGGGCTTTCGACCTACGAGCAGTACTTC. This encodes CASSFFQGLSTYEQYF.